This T cell receptor (beta chain) was profiled in a study of beta chain features in type 1 diabetes. As for the study in general: All samples combined gave roughly 110,000,000 sorted cells for examination.

The study, taken as a whole, reports: Patients with type 1 diabetes carried fewer insertions and had more deletions at their VDJ junctions.

Germline V gives CDR1 MNHEY, CDR2 SMNVEV (reference sequence). The CDR3 is made up of 16 amino acids. V was pared by 3 bases and J by 1 base, with 12 bases between. As regards this clone: No antigen is known for it.

Reverse transcribing all isolated RNA meant expressed TCRB transcripts were sequenced. Profiling relied on immunoSEQ multiplex PCR, and the TCRdb table lists in-frame clones only, not all of them. The sample contains roughly 400,000 clones, less than 15% of which appear only once. The clonotype was recovered from a woman under 30 in good health. What was sequenced was naive CD4+ T cells from blood. The rearrangement links TRBV27 to TRBJ2-2, with D uncertain. CDR3 bases: TGTGCCAGCAGTTTCAGAATTGGCAGGAACACCGGGGAGCTGTTTTTT. Protein product: CASSFRIGRNTGELFF.